Presented here are 17 T cell receptor beta chains from one specimen sequenced in a study of cytomegalovirus exposure and HLA in healthy donors. Researchers ran the PCR with 60 Vbeta and 13 Jbeta primers. Sequencing was performed with immunoSEQ multiplex PCR; in TCRdb, only in-frame clones are kept and a portion is missing. Of approximately 150,000 clones in the sample, 60% to 85% were seen once. Sample: PBMCs. The origin of the receptors is a man aged 50 to 59 in good health and CMV-seropositive.

This clone showed up just a few times. The gene calls are TRBV5-1 and TRBJ1-6, with D unclear. Per the germline V gene, CDR1 is SGHRS and CDR2 is YFSETQ. CDR3 size: 14 residues. With 0 bases removed from V and 9 bases from J, the gap between germline ends came to 10 bases. CDR3 DNA: TGCGCCAGCAGCTTGGGAGGAAATGGTTCACCCCTCCACTTT. This codes for CASSLGGNGSPLHF.

CDR3 nucleotide sequence: TGTGCCAGCAGCTTAGGCCATTCGGTCTACGAGCAGTACTTC. Its translation is CASSLGHSVYEQYF. This sequence joins TRBV13 and TRBJ2-7; D unresolved. This CDR3 spans 14 amino acids. Germline loops: CDR1 PRHDT, CDR2 FYEKMQ (reference sequence). V dropped 0 bases and J dropped 3 bases, with 9 bases sitting between them.

This clone was seen only a few times. This rearrangement joins TRBV4-2 to TRBJ2-3; D ambiguous. CDR1 is LGHNA and CDR2 is YNFKEQ in the germline V gene. V gave up 2 bases and J gave up 0 bases, with 9 bases separating them. The CDR3 totals 15 residues. The DNA for the CDR3 is TGTGCCAGCAGCCAATACGGTTCTAGCACAGATACGCAGTATTTT. This gives the protein CASSQYGSSTDTQYF.

This chain joins TRBV2 and TRBJ1-6; no reliable D call. The CDR3 has 15 amino acids. Germline loops: CDR1 SNHLY, CDR2 FYNNEI. Trimming stripped 7 bases from V and 0 bases from J, with 10 bases between. The CDR3 loop is CASTLLSSYNSPLHF. CDR3 DNA: TGTGCCAGCACACTACTCAGCTCCTATAATTCACCCCTCCACTTT.

The chain joins TRBV9 to TRBJ2-3; tentative D call: TRBD2 (5 bases). Germline CDR1 reads SGDLS; CDR2 reads YYNGEE. This CDR3 region has 12 residues. With 4 bases removed from V and 3 bases from J, the gap between germline ends came to 6 bases. CDR3 DNA sequence: TGTGCCAGCAGCCCGGGGACAGATACGCAGTATTTT. Protein product: CASSPGTDTQYF.

The rearrangement links TRBV19 to TRBJ1-5; 9 positions match TRBD1. This CDR3 spans 16 amino acids. V lost 3 bases, J lost 7 bases, and 10 bases stayed unmatched. Looked up from germline, CDR1 is LNHDA and CDR2 is SQIVND (reference sequence). This chain's CDR3 is CASSMYPWTGEQPQHF. In DNA, the CDR3 is TGTGCCAGTAGTATGTACCCATGGACAGGGGAGCAGCCCCAGCATTTT.

In nucleotides, the CDR3 is TGTGCCAGCAGTCTGCGGACAGGGGGCCACGCAACTAATGAAAAACTGTTTTTT. This encodes CASSLRTGGHATNEKLFF. The V gene is TRBV27, the J gene TRBJ1-4; 11 bases agree with TRBD1. The CDR3 runs 18 residues. The V and J ends lost 5 bases and 0 bases, in that order; junction bases with no gene match: 8. Germline-derived CDR1 and CDR2 are MNHEY and SMNVEV (reference sequence).

This clone was seen only a few times. The V and J genes are TRBV7-8 and TRBJ2-7; 7 nucleotides match TRBD2. This CDR3 is 17 amino acids long. CDR1 and CDR2 (germline): SGHVS, FQNEAQ. J gave up 5 bases and V 0 bases, and 13 bases lay outside the gene matches. The CDR3 DNA sequence: TGTGCCAGCAGCTTAGCGGGGTATCGCGGGAGTACCCACGAGCAGTACTTC. This gives the protein CASSLAGYRGSTHEQYF.

V gene TRBV5-6 combines with J gene TRBJ1-3; a weak D match, TRBD1 (5 bases). The CDR3 has 15 amino acids. Germline values: CDR1 SGHDT, CDR2 YYEEEE. V lost 2 bases, J lost 1 base, and 10 bases lay in between. CDR3 region: CASSFAGPSGNTIYF. CDR3 DNA: TGTGCCAGCAGCTTCGCGGGACCATCTGGAAACACCATATATTTT.

The chain links TRBV7-8 to TRBJ2-1; TRBD1 matches 9 bases. In germline, CDR1 is SGHVS, CDR2 FQNEAQ. V shed 6 bases, J shed 2 bases, and the junction held 8 bases outside the gene matches. The CDR3 length is 16 residues. The DNA for the CDR3 is TGTGCCAGCAGAGCACAGGGGGCCGCTACCTACAATGAGCAGTTCTTC. This sequence encodes CASRAQGAATYNEQFF.

In this sample, this clone turned up a few times. The chain combines TRBV11-2 with TRBJ2-6, with 10 bases that match TRBD2. V was pared by 3 bases and J by 4 bases, with 12 bases of the junction left unmatched. The CDR3 spans 19 residues. Germline V CDR1 and CDR2: SGHAT, FQNNGV. CDR3 bases: TGTGCCAGCAGCTTTTTTGGTCTAGCGGGGGCTACGGGGGCCAACGTCCTGACTTTC. The encoded protein is CASSFFGLAGATGANVLTF.

As for this clone: The sample contains more than one DNA sequence encoding this CDR3. Written as DNA, the CDR3 is TGTGCCAGCAGTGTTTATAATGAGCAGTTCTTC. Its translation: CASSVYNEQFF. V is TRBV2 and J is TRBJ2-1; D unclear. V lost 4 bases and J lost 7, with 5 bases in between. Per germline, CDR1 SNHLY and CDR2 FYNNEI. This CDR3 spans 11 amino acids.

In this sample, this clone turned up a few times. V gene TRBV2 combines with J gene TRBJ1-3, with a possible D match to TRBD1 (5 bases). This CDR3 is built from 14 residues. Germline CDR1 reads SNHLY; CDR2 reads FYNNEI. V was clipped by 4 bases and J by 2 bases, with 9 bases between them. CDR3 nucleotides: TGTGCCAGCAGTGGGACAAACGCTGGAAACACCATATATTTT. It is translated as CASSGTNAGNTIYF. The whole variable domain, filled in from reference TRBV2 and TRBJ1-3, reads EPEVTQTPSHQVTQMGQEVILRCVPISNHLYFYWYRQILGQKVEFLVSFYNNEISEKSEIFDDQFSVERPDGSNFTLKIRSTKLEDSAMYFCASSGTNAGNTIYFGEGSWLTVV.

The chain couples TRBV11-1 to TRBJ2-1; D is unclear. Germline CDR1 and CDR2: SGHAT and FQDESV (reference sequence). The V and J ends lost 4 bases and 10 bases respectively, with 14 bases between them. The CDR3 runs to 13 residues. The CDR3: CASSSEPTSEQFF. The CDR3 DNA sequence: TGTGCCAGCAGCTCCGAGCCCACCTCAGAGCAGTTCTTC.

V is TRBV2 and J is TRBJ1-5, with a tentative D call TRBD1 (5 bases). The CDR3 totals 13 residues. The V and J ends lost 6 bases and 8 bases respectively, with 14 bases between them. Germline CDR1 SNHLY, CDR2 FYNNEI. The chain's CDR3 is CASRVDIGEPQHF. For the CDR3, the DNA is TGTGCCAGCAGGGTGGACATAGGGGAGCCCCAGCATTTT.

This chain uses TRBV5-1 with TRBJ1-1, with a tentative D call TRBD1 (6 bases). CDR1 is SGHRS, CDR2 YFSETQ, per germline. V was pared by 5 bases and J by 7 bases, with 18 bases between. This CDR3 spans 14 amino acids. This CDR3 is CASSVVPGQLEAFF. The CDR3 region has the DNA TGCGCCAGCAGTGTCGTCCCCGGACAGCTTGAAGCTTTCTTT.

V is TRBV4-1 and J is TRBJ1-5; D possibly corresponds to TRBD1 (6 bases). This CDR3 has 16 amino acids. Trimming removed 1 base at V and 6 bases at J, with 16 bases between. Germline loops: CDR1 MGHRA, CDR2 YSYEKL. CDR3 sequence reads: CASSQGQGGFSQPQHF. Here the CDR3 DNA reads TGCGCCAGCAGCCAAGGGCAAGGGGGATTCAGTCAGCCCCAGCATTTT.